This T cell receptor beta chain was identified during a study of blood T cell repertoires in COVID-19. The wider study: The United States, Italy and Spain were the sources of the acute and convalescent COVID-19 samples.

The CDR3 is made up of 15 amino acids. J was trimmed by 9 bases and V by 6 bases; bases with no gene match: 11. The germline CDR1 and CDR2 sequences are MNHEY and SVGEGT. The method was immunoSEQ multiplex PCR; TCRdb's version includes in-frame clones alone and lacks a portion of them. Seen here are roughly 250,000 clones, more than 70% observed once, and the top ten hold 2% to 2.5%. The clonotype comes from a woman aged 40 to 50 who had recovered from COVID-19. The sample was peripheral blood. The genes are TRBV6-2 or TRBV6-3 and TRBJ1-5, with 10 bases that match TRBD1. The CDR3: CASSQTGGEGGPQHF. Here the CDR3 DNA reads TGTGCCAGCAGCCAGACAGGGGGCGAAGGTGGGCCCCAGCATTTT.